This T cell receptor (beta chain) was documented in a study of cytomegalovirus exposure and HLA in healthy donors. Turning to the study itself: Early release data held about 85 million unique TCRs from HLA-typed donors.

This clone appeared once. The PCR ran on 60 Vbeta and 13 Jbeta primers. Clones were sequenced by immunoSEQ multiplex PCR, and TCRdb holds only the in-frame ones, with some missing. The table lists under 85,000 clones, roughly 80% of them singletons, with around 22% in the top ten. The junction had 5 bases not matched to a gene; V was cut back by 8 bases and J by 2 bases. This CDR3 spans 13 amino acids. Germline V CDR1 and CDR2: MNHNS, SASEGT. Sequences were obtained from PBMCs. This sequence originates from a middle-aged woman in good health and CMV-seropositive. The chain recombines TRBV6-1 with TRBJ1-2, with 7 bases that match TRBD1. The CDR3, as DNA: TGTGCCAGCGGACAGGATGAAAACTATGGCTACACCTTC. Amino acid sequence: CASGQDENYGYTF.